Shown below are 30 T cell receptor beta chains from a single sample sequenced in a study of CD8+CD57+ T cells in acquired aplastic anemia. TCR beta VDJ and CDR3 profiling used genomic DNA as template. TCRdb reanalysed the reads using MiXCR and keeps one entry per CDR3 protein. The sample carries about 190,000 distinct CDR3 sequences, roughly half recorded once. Sequencing was done on a sample of sorted CD4+, CD8+, or CD8+CD57+ T cells (not recorded which) from PBMCs. These receptors all come from a human donor in good health, serving as a control.

The CDR3 DNA is TGCAGTGCTAGAGATAGAGGGACTAGCGGGGGGGACAATGAGCAGTTCTTC. Amino acids: CSARDRGTSGGDNEQFF. The chain links TRBV20-1 to TRBJ2-1; 16 bases line up with TRBD2. This CDR3 has 17 residues. Per germline, CDR1 DFQATT and CDR2 SNEGSKA (reference sequence). J lost 5 bases, V lost 0 bases, and 4 bases had no gene match.

This clonotype was seen only a few times. The chain combines TRBV20-1 with TRBJ1-3; D gene unclear. This CDR3 has 11 residues. Germline V CDR1 and CDR2: DFQATT, SNEGSKA (reference sequence). The V gene lost 1 base and the J gene lost 8 bases, with 6 bases spanning the gap. The CDR3 here is CSARVLDTIYF. CDR3 coding DNA: TGCAGTGCTAGAGTTTTGGACACCATATATTTT.

This clonotype was seen many times. The chain combines TRBV2 with TRBJ2-3; 9 nucleotides line up with TRBD1. CDR1 is SNHLY and CDR2 is FYNNEI in the germline V gene. Trimming cost V 10 bases and J 1 base; bases outside gene matches: 3. The CDR3 contains 13 residues. The CDR3 bases are TGTGCCACCGGGACAGGGCGCACAGATACGCAGTATTTT. Amino acid sequence: CATGTGRTDTQYF.

V and J are TRBV12-3 or TRBV12-4 and TRBJ2-7; D gene uncertain. Trimming stripped 8 bases from V and 1 base from J, with 6 bases between. CDR3 length: 11 residues. The CDR3 sequence: CASRWSYEQYF. CDR3 DNA: TGTGCCAGCCGATGGTCCTACGAGCAGTACTTC.

Points on this clonotype: Since a much larger clone is just one base distant, this may be a read error. The chain employs TRBV27 and TRBJ2-7; TRBD1 might be the D (5 bases). This CDR3 comprises 14 residues. CDR1 is MNHEY, CDR2 SMNVEV, per germline (reference sequence). V lost 5 bases and J 0 bases, leaving 11 bases between the germline ends. DNA of the CDR3: TGTGCCAGCAGTGTGGACAAGAACTCCTACGAGCAGTACTTC. Protein sequence: CASSVDKNSYEQYF.

The rearrangement links TRBV29-1 to TRBJ1-2; no clear D. Trimming shortened V by 6 bases and J by 7 bases, and 9 bases separated the two germline ends. Germline lookup yields CDR1 SQVTM and CDR2 ANQGSEA. There are 10 residues in the CDR3. Here the CDR3 reads CSVDRCGYTF. The CDR3 bases are TGCAGCGTGGACCGTTGTGGCTACACCTTC.

A word on this clonotype: A much larger clone lies a single base off, so this may be a read error. The chain employs TRBV11-3 and TRBJ2-1; a possible D gene is TRBD2 (7 bases). The CDR3 is 12 residues long. Germline assignment: CDR1 SGHNT and CDR2 YENEEA. CDR3: CASSGGAKERFF. In DNA, the CDR3 is TGTGCCAGCAGCGGGGGGGCGAAAGAGCGGTTCTTC.

This clonotype was recorded many times. The chain recombines TRBV7-3 with TRBJ2-1; 12 bases are shared with TRBD2. Germline loops: CDR1 SGHTA, CDR2 FQGTGA. The ends lost 2 bases at V and 3 bases at J; junction bases unmatched: 2. The CDR3 extends over 16 amino acids. In DNA, the CDR3 is TGTGCCAGCAGCTTAGTGACTAGCGGGGGCTACAATGAGCAGTTCTTC. The encoded protein is CASSLVTSGGYNEQFF.

This clonotype was picked up many times. The genes are TRBV25-1 and TRBJ1-4, with no clear D. The CDR3 has 13 residues. Germline lookup yields CDR1 MGHDK and CDR2 SYGVNS. V lost 8 bases to trimming and J lost 4 bases, with 11 bases between them. The CDR3 is CASAAGYNEKLFF. DNA of the CDR3: TGTGCCAGCGCCGCGGGGTATAATGAAAAACTGTTTTTT.

Ten or more counts support this clonotype. This rearrangement joins TRBV2 to TRBJ1-5; D is unclear. The CDR3 extends over 15 amino acids. The V gene's germline CDR1 is SNHLY and CDR2 FYNNEI. The V end was cut by 6 bases, the J end by 4 bases, with 16 bases between. CDR3 sequence: CASRATSNPNQPQHF. The CDR3 DNA reads TGTGCCAGCAGGGCCACAAGTAACCCAAATCAGCCCCAGCATTTT.

This chain connects TRBV29-1 to TRBJ1-1; tentative D call: TRBD1 (5 bases). Trimming removed 4 bases at V and 5 bases at J, with 11 bases between. Germline CDR1 SQVTM, CDR2 ANQGSEA. This CDR3 spans 12 amino acids. The CDR3 sequence is CSVGWGATEAFF. DNA for the CDR3: TGCAGCGTTGGATGGGGCGCGACTGAAGCTTTCTTT.

The V gene is TRBV10-2, the J gene TRBJ2-7; TRBD2 agrees at 12 bases. Looked up from germline, CDR1 is WSHSY and CDR2 is SAAADI. V shed 11 bases, J shed 4 bases, and the junction held 3 bases outside the gene matches. The CDR3 has 12 amino acids. The DNA for the CDR3 is TGCGCCCTAGCGGGGGGGATTTACGAGCAGTACTTC. Its translation is CALAGGIYEQYF.

In this sample, this clonotype turned up many times. The genes are TRBV20-1 and TRBJ1-1; D is ambiguous. The CDR3 loop spans 14 amino acids. Between the trimmed V and J ends, which lost 8 bases and 0 bases, there was a span of 16 bases. CDR1 and CDR2 from the germline V gene are DFQATT and SNEGSKA (reference sequence). The CDR3 sequence: CSPAGGLLNTEAFF. The CDR3 coding sequence is TGCAGTCCAGCCGGCGGCTTACTGAACACTGAAGCTTTCTTT.

This clonotype was recorded many times. V gene TRBV19 combines with J gene TRBJ1-6, with D perhaps matching TRBD1 (5 bases). Germline-derived CDR1 and CDR2 are LNHDA and SQIVND (reference sequence). CDR3 size: 15 residues. Trimming removed 8 bases at V and 7 bases at J, with 18 bases between. The CDR3 DNA follows: TGTGCCAGTTCTCGGACACAAGCTCCCAATTCACCCCTCCACTTT. The encoded protein is CASSRTQAPNSPLHF.

The gene calls are TRBV9 and TRBJ1-2; perhaps TRBD1 as D (5 bases). Trimming stripped 2 bases from V and 5 bases from J, with 25 bases between. CDR3 length equals 18 residues. Germline CDR1 SGDLS, CDR2 YYNGEE. CDR3: CASSVLSGAKALLYGYTF. The CDR3 coding sequence is TGTGCCAGCAGCGTCCTTAGCGGGGCCAAAGCACTCTTGTATGGCTACACCTTC.

Of note for this clonotype: An end of the junction differs from the germline gene, which may be a read error. The chain links TRBV7-9 to TRBJ2-1, with 12 bases fitting TRBD2. CDR1 is SEHNR and CDR2 is FQNEAQ in the germline V gene (reference sequence). The CDR3 is 16 amino acids. In nucleotides, the CDR3 is TGTGCCGGCAGCACCCTAGCGGGGGGGCCTCGGAATGAGCAGTTCTTC. Amino acids: CAGSTLAGGPRNEQFF.

This clonotype was seen ten or more times. The chain couples TRBV10-3 to TRBJ2-7; no clear D gene. Trimming removed 4 bases from V and 0 bases from J, with 10 bases in between. The CDR3 runs 14 residues. Germline V gives CDR1 ENHRY, CDR2 SYGVKD. For the CDR3, the DNA is TGTGCCATCAGTGTTCGGCCAGCCTCCTACGAGCAGTACTTC. It specifies CAISVRPASYEQYF.

This clonotype was observed many times. The chain has TRBV20-1 and TRBJ2-7; 7 bases are shared with TRBD1. This CDR3 is built from 11 residues. The germline CDR1 and CDR2 sequences are DFQATT and SNEGSKA (reference sequence). V shed 6 bases and J 4 bases; nucleotides not matched to a gene: 3. CDR3 DNA sequence: TGCAGTGCAGACAGGGTTTACGAGCAGTACTTC. It encodes CSADRVYEQYF.

This clonotype was recorded many times. V gene TRBV7-3 combines with J gene TRBJ1-1; D gene uncertain. The CDR3 totals 13 residues. CDR1 and CDR2 from the germline V gene are SGHTA and FQGTGA. Trimming took off 5 bases at V and 1 base at J, with 8 bases between the two ends. CDR3 loop: CASSVGRNTEAFF. DNA for the CDR3: TGTGCCAGCAGCGTAGGAAGGAACACTGAAGCTTTCTTT.

DNA for the CDR3: TGTGCCAGCATAGACAGCCCCAATCAGCCCCAGCATTTT. Translating it yields CASIDSPNQPQHF. The chain is built from TRBV6-6 and TRBJ1-5; tentatively, D is TRBD1 (5 bases). The ends were cut back, 7 bases at V and 3 bases at J, with 10 bases in the middle. This CDR3 spans 13 amino acids. CDR1 MNHNY and CDR2 SVGAGI come from the germline V gene (reference sequence).

The rearrangement uses TRBV7-2 and TRBJ2-7; 9 bases are a match to TRBD2. The CDR3 spans 14 residues. Per germline, CDR1 SGHTA and CDR2 FQGNSA. V lost 6 bases, J lost 6 bases, and 9 bases stayed unmatched. The CDR3 is CASSVQRGAGEQYF. In DNA form, the CDR3 reads TGTGCCAGCAGTGTACAGCGGGGGGCGGGCGAGCAGTACTTC.

This clonotype was seen many times. The chain carries TRBV20-1 and TRBJ1-1, with D possibly TRBD1 on 6 matching bases. Trimming took 5 bases from V and 5 from J, leaving 24 bases between them. The CDR3 loop spans 16 amino acids. The germline V gene encodes CDR1 DFQATT and CDR2 SNEGSKA (reference sequence). CDR3 sequence: CSAQTGTRVIGTEAFF. Here the CDR3 DNA reads TGCAGTGCTCAGACCGGGACAAGAGTGATCGGGACTGAAGCTTTCTTT.

The chain couples TRBV7-9 to TRBJ2-6, with D unclear. CDR1 and CDR2 from the germline V gene are SEHNR and FQNEAQ (reference sequence). The CDR3 is 15 residues long. The ends were cut back, 6 bases at V and 1 base at J, with 10 bases in the middle. For the CDR3, the DNA is TGTGCCAGCAGTTCCGACGGGTCTGGGGCCAACGTCCTGACTTTC. It specifies CASSSDGSGANVLTF.

This clonotype was seen a handful of times. The genes are TRBV2 and TRBJ1-2; 9 positions match TRBD1. The V and J ends lost 10 bases and 6 bases, in that order; junction bases with no gene match: 6. The CDR3 sequence is 12 residues long. In germline, CDR1 is SNHLY, CDR2 FYNNEI. CDR3 loop: CAIQQGAHGYTF. As DNA, the CDR3 is TGTGCCATCCAACAGGGGGCCCATGGCTACACCTTC.

This clonotype occurred many times. CDR3 sequence reads: CASKLRLNYGYTF. CDR3 DNA: TGTGCCAGCAAGCTTCGGTTGAACTATGGCTACACCTTC. The gene calls are TRBV6-2 or TRBV6-3 and TRBJ1-2; D not resolved. From germline, CDR1 is MNHEY and CDR2 SVGEGT. Trimming left V 7 bases short and J 2 bases short, with 11 bases between. The CDR3 covers 13 residues.

This clonotype has a count of ten or more. Without the conserved terminal phenylalanine or tryptophan, this CDR3 likely stems from a read error. The chain couples TRBV20-1 to TRBJ1-3; no clear D. Germline CDR1 and CDR2: DFQATT and SNEGSKA (reference sequence). Trimming took 6 bases from V and 0 from J, leaving 15 bases between them. The CDR3 spans 15 residues. The CDR3 loop is CSAKSFGGSGNTIYS. DNA of the CDR3: TGCAGTGCCAAATCTTTCGGTGGCTCTGGAAACACCATATATTCT.

This clonotype appeared many times. The V gene is TRBV4-1, the J gene TRBJ2-5; D is possibly TRBD1 or TRBD2 (5 bases each). CDR1 and CDR2 (germline): MGHRA, YSYEKL. The ends were cut back, 3 bases at V and 0 bases at J, with 14 bases in the middle. There are 16 residues in the CDR3. The CDR3 DNA reads as TGCGCCAGCAGCCAGGAAACCGGGACCTACCAAGAGACCCAGTACTTC. It codes for CASSQETGTYQETQYF.

The chain carries TRBV7-9 and TRBJ2-7; D is unresolved. V was clipped by 5 bases and J by 4 bases, with 12 bases between them. The CDR3 is 13 amino acids. Germline CDR1 SEHNR, CDR2 FQNEAQ (reference sequence). The CDR3 here is CASSHPLGYEQYF. CDR3 bases: TGTGCCAGCAGCCACCCCCTTGGTTACGAGCAGTACTTC.

This clonotype was picked up a small number of times. The rearrangement uses TRBV9 and TRBJ2-5, with D possibly TRBD1 on 5 matching bases. Germline values: CDR1 SGDLS, CDR2 YYNGEE. The CDR3 loop spans 13 amino acids. Trimming pared 5 bases from V and 2 bases from J, leaving 10 bases between. This CDR3 is CASSRTPQETQYF. CDR3 nucleotide sequence: TGTGCCAGCAGTAGGACACCTCAAGAGACCCAGTACTTC.

Worth noting for this clonotype: A read error is possible here, since a much larger clone lies one base away. The chain has TRBV3-1 and TRBJ1-4, with D possibly matching TRBD1 (5 bases). Germline V gene lookup returns CDR1 LGHDT and CDR2 YNNKEL (reference sequence). The CDR3 totals 13 residues. CDR3: CASSHGTRERLFF. In DNA form, the CDR3 reads TGTGCCAGCAGCCATGGGACTCGGGAAAGACTGTTTTTT.